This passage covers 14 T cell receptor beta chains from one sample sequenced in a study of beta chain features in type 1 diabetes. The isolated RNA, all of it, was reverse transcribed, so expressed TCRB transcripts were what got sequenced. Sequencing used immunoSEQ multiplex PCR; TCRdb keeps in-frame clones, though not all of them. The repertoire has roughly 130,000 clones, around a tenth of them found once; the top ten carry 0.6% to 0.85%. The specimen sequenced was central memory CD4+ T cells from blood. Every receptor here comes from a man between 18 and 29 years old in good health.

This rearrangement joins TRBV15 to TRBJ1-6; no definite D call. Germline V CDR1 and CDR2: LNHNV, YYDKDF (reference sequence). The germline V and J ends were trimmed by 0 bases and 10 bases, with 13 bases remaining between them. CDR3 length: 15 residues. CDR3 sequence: CATSRETTTPSPLHF. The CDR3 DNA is TGTGCCACCAGCAGAGAAACAACCACCCCCTCACCCCTCCACTTT.

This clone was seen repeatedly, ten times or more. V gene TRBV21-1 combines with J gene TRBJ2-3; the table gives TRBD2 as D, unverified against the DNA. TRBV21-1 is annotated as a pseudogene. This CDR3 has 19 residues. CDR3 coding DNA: TGTGCCAGCAGCAAAGCGCAGGCAGGAGGGAGGCTGGAAACAGATACGCAGTATTTT. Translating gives CASSKAQAGGRLETDTQYF.

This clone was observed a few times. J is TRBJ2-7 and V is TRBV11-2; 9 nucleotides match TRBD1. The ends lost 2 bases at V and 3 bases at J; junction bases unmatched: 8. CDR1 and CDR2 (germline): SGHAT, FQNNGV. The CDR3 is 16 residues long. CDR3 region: CASSLLGGTGIYEQYF. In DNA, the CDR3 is TGTGCCAGCAGCTTACTCGGCGGGACAGGGATCTACGAGCAGTACTTC.

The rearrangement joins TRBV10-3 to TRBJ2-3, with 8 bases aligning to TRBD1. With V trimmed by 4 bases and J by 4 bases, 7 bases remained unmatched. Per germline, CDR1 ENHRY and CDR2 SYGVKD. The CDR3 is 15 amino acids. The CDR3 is CAISGAGGEADTQYF. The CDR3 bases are TGTGCCATCAGTGGGGCAGGGGGCGAAGCAGATACGCAGTATTTT.

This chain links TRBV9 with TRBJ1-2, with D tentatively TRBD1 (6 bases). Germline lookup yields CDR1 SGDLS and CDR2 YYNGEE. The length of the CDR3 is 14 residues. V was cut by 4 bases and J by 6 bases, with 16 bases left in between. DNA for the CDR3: TGTGCCAGCAGCAGCTTTTGGCAGGGGAATGGCTACACCTTC. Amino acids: CASSSFWQGNGYTF.

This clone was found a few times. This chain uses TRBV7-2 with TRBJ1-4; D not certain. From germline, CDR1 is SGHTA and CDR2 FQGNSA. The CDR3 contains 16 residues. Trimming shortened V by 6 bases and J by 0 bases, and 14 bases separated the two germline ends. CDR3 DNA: TGTGCCAGCAGTTCCCTGGGAGTTGCAACTAATGAAAAACTGTTTTTT. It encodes CASSSLGVATNEKLFF.

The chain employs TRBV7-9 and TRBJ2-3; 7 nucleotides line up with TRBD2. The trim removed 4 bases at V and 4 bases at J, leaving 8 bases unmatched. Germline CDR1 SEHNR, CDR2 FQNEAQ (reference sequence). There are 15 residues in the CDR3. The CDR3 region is CASSSGLVQADTQYF. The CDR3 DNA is TGTGCCAGCAGCTCCGGACTAGTCCAAGCAGATACGCAGTATTTT.

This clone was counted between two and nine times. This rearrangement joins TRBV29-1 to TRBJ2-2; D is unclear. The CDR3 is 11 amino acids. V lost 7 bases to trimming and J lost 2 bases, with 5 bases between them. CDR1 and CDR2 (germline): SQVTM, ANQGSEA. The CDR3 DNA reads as TGCAGCGCCTCTAACACCGGGGAGCTGTTTTTT. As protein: CSASNTGELFF.

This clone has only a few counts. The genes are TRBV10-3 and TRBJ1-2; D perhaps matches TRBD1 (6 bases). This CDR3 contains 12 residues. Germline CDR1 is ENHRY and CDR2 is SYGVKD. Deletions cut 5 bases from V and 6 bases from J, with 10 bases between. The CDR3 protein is CAISPDRNGYTF. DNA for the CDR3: TGTGCCATCAGTCCCGACAGGAATGGCTACACCTTC.

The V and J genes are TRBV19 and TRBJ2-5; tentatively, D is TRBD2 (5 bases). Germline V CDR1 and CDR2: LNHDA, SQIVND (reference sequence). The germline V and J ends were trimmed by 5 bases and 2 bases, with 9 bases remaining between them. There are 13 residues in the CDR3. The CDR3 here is CASSELAQETQYF. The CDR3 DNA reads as TGTGCCAGTAGTGAGCTAGCACAAGAGACCCAGTACTTC.

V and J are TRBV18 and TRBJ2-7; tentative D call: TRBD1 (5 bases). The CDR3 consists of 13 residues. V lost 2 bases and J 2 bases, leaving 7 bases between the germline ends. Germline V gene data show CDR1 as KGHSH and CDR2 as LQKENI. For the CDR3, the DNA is TGTGCCAGCTCACCAGGGGCGGCCTACGAGCAGTACTTC. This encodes CASSPGAAYEQYF.

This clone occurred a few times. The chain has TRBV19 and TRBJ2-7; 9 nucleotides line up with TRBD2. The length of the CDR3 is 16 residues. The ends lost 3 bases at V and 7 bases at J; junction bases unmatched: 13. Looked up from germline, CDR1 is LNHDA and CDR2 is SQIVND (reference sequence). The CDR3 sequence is CASSIAGGQGTREQYF. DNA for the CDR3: TGTGCCAGTAGTATTGCGGGAGGGCAGGGAACGCGGGAGCAGTACTTC.

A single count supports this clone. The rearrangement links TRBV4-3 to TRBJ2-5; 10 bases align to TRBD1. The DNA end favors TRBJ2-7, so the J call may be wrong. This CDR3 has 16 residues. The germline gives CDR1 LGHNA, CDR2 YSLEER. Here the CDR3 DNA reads TGCGCCAGCAGCCAAGGTGCCGGGACAGGGGCCCACGAGCAGTACTTC. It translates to CASSQGAGTGAHEQYF.

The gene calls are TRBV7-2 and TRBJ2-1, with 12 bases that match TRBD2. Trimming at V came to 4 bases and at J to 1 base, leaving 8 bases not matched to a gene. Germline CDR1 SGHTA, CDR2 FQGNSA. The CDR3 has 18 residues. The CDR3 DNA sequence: TGTGCCAGCAGCTCCCCTAGCGGGGGGGCCGTGTCCTACAATGAGCAGTTCTTC. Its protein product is CASSSPSGGAVSYNEQFF. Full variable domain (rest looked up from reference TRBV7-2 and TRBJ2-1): GAGVSQSPSNKVTEKGKDVELRCDPISGHTALYWYRQSLGQGLEFLIYFQGNSAPDKSGLPSDRFSAERTGGSVSTLTIQRTQQEDSAVYLCASSSPSGGAVSYNEQFFGPGTRLTVL.